The 5 T cell receptor beta chains presented below share a single source sample, sequenced in a study of cytomegalovirus exposure and HLA in healthy donors. Both 60 Vbeta primers and 13 Jbeta primers went into the PCR. TCRdb keeps only in-frame clones here, not all; method: immunoSEQ multiplex PCR. The table shows 98,000 or so clones, with roughly three quarters occurring only once. Material for sequencing was PBMCs. Receptor source: a female donor in good health and CMV-seronegative.

Of note for this clone: One end of the junction does not line up with germline, which may come from a read error. CDR3 nucleotide sequence: TGCGCCAGCGGCCAACTCAGAACGCCGCGGACACCCAACTACGAGCAGTACTTC. It specifies CASGQLRTPRTPNYEQYF. This chain joins TRBV4-1 and TRBJ2-7; D is perhaps TRBD1 (5 bases). The CDR3 runs 18 residues. Germline V lookup: CDR1 MGHRA, CDR2 YSYEKL.

J is TRBJ1-3 and V is TRBV4-1, with 8 bases fitting TRBD1. The CDR3 loop spans 18 amino acids. The germline V gene has CDR1 MGHRA and CDR2 YSYEKL. V lost 1 base to trimming and J lost 0 bases; unmatched junction nucleotides: 8. The CDR3 nucleotides are TGCGCCAGCAGCCAAGGCCCGGGACAGGTCCTCTCTGGAAACACCATATATTTT. Its protein is CASSQGPGQVLSGNTIYF.

The J gene is TRBJ2-1, the V gene TRBV9; D is ambiguous. This CDR3 spans 13 amino acids. Germline CDR1 reads SGDLS; CDR2 reads YYNGEE. Trimming pared 4 bases from V and 6 bases from J, leaving 11 bases between. The CDR3 DNA is TGTGCCAGCAGCCCCCTCCGGAGCAATGAGCAGTTCTTC. Its protein is CASSPLRSNEQFF.

The chain links TRBV19 to TRBJ2-5; D might be TRBD1 (5 bases). The V gene lost 6 bases and the J gene lost 1 base, with 24 bases spanning the gap. This CDR3 spans 18 amino acids. Germline V gene sequence: CDR1 LNHDA, CDR2 SQIVND (reference sequence). The CDR3 nucleotides read TGTGCCAGTAGCATCTTGTTTAGGGGCACCGCTTCCCAAGAGACCCAGTACTTC. Translation gives CASSILFRGTASQETQYF.

The chain has TRBV28 and TRBJ2-1, with 15 bases aligning to TRBD2. V trimming: 2 bases; J trimming: 4 bases; junction bases outside the gene matches: 6. Germline CDR1 reads MDHEN; CDR2 reads SYDVKM. The CDR3 has 18 residues. CDR3 in amino acids: CASSLRGLAGGHYNEQFF. The CDR3 DNA follows: TGTGCCAGCAGTTTAAGGGGACTAGCGGGAGGACATTACAATGAGCAGTTCTTC.